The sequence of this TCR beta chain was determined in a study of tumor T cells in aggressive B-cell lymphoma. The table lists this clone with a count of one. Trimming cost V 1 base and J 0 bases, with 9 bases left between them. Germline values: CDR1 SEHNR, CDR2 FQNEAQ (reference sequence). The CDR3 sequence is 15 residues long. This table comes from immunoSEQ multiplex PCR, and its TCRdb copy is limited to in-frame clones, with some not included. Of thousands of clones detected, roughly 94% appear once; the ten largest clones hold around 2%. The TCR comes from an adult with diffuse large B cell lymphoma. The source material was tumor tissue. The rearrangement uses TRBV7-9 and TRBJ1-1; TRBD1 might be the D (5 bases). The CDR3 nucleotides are TGTGCCAGCAGCTTAGTCCGGGGGTTGAACACTGAAGCTTTCTTT. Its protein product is CASSLVRGLNTEAFF.